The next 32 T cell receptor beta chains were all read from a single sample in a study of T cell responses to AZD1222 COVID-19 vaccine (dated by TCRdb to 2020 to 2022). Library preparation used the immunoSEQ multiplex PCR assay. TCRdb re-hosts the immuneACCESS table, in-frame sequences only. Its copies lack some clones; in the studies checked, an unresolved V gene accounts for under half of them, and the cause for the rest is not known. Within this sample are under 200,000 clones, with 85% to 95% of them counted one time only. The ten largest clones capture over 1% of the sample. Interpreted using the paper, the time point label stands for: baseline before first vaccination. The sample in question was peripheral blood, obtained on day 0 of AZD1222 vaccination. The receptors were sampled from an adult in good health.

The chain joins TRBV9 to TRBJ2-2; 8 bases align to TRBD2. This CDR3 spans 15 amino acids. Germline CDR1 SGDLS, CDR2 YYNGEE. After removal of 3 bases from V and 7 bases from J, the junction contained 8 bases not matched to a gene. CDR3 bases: TGTGCCAGCAGCGGGGCGACTAGCGTTGGCGGGGAGCTGTTTTTT. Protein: CASSGATSVGGELFF.

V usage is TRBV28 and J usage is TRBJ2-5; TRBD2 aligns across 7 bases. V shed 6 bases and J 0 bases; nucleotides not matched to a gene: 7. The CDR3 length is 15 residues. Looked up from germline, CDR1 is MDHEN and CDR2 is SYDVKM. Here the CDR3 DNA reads TGTGCCAGCAGCCAGCCCGGGGGGTACCAAGAGACCCAGTACTTC. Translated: CASSQPGGYQETQYF.

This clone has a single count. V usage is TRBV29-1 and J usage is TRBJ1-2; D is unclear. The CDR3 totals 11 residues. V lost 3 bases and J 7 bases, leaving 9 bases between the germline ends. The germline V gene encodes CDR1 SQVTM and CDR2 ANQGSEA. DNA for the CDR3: TGCAGCGTTGATGCACGGAGTGGCTACACCTTC. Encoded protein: CSVDARSGYTF.

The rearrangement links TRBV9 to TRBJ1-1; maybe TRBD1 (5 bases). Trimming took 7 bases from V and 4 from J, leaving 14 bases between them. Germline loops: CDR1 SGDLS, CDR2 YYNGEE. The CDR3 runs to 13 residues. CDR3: CASGSRDVTEAFF. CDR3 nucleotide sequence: TGTGCCAGCGGGAGCAGGGACGTCACTGAAGCTTTCTTT.

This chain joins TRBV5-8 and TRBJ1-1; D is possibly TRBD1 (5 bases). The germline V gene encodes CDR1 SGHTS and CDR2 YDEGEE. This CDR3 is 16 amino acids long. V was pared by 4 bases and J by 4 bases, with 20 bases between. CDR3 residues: CASSQLQVARGTEAFF. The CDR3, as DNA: TGTGCCAGCAGCCAACTACAGGTTGCGAGGGGCACTGAAGCTTTCTTT. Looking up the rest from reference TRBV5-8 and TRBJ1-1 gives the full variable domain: EAGVTQSPTHLIKTRGQQATLRCSPISGHTSVYWYQQALGLGLQFLLWYDEGEERNRGNFPPRFSGRQFPNYSSELNVNALELEDSALYLCASSQLQVARGTEAFFGQGTRLTVV.

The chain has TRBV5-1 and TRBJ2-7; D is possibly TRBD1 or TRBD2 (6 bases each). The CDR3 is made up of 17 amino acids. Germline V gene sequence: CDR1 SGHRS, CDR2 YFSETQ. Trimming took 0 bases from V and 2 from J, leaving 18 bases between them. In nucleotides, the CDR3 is TGCGCCAGCAGCTTGGTTACGGGGGCGAAACCTCCCTACGAGCAGTACTTC. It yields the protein CASSLVTGAKPPYEQYF.

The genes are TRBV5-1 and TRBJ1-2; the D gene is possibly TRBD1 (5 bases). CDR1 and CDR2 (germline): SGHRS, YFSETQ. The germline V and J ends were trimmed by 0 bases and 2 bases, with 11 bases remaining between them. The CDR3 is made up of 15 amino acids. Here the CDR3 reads CASSLALQDNYGYTF. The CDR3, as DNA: TGCGCCAGCAGCTTGGCGTTACAGGACAACTATGGCTACACCTTC.

The CDR3: CASSHRQTGSTEAFF. The DNA for the CDR3 is TGTGCCAGCAGTCACCGGCAAACAGGGAGCACTGAAGCTTTCTTT. The chain uses TRBV6-6 and TRBJ1-1; weak D call: TRBD1 (6 bases). The V gene's germline CDR1 is MNHNY and CDR2 SVGAGI (reference sequence). V dropped 5 bases and J dropped 4 bases, with 17 bases sitting between them. The length of the CDR3 is 15 residues.

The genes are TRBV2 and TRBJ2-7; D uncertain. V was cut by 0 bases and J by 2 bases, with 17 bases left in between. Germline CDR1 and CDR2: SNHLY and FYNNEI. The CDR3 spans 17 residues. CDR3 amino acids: CASSEAHQQPVAYEQYF. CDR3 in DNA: TGTGCCAGCAGTGAAGCGCACCAGCAACCCGTCGCCTACGAGCAGTACTTC.

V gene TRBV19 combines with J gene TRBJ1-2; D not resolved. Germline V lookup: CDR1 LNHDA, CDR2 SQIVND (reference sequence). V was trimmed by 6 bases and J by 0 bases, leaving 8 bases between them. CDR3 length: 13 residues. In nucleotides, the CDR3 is TGTGCCAGTAGACCCAATACTAACTATGGCTACACCTTC. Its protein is CASRPNTNYGYTF. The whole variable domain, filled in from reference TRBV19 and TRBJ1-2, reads DGGITQSPKYLFRKEGQNVTLSCEQNLNHDAMYWYRQDPGQGLRLIYYSQIVNDFQKGDIAEGYSVSREKKESFPLTVTSAQKNPTAFYLCASRPNTNYGYTFGSGTRLTVV.

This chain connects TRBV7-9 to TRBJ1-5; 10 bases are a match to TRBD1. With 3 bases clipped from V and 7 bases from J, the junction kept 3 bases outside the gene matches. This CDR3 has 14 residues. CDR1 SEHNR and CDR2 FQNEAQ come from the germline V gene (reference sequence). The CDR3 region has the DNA TGTGCCAGCAGCTTGACAGGGGGCGGACAGCCCCAGCATTTT. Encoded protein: CASSLTGGGQPQHF.

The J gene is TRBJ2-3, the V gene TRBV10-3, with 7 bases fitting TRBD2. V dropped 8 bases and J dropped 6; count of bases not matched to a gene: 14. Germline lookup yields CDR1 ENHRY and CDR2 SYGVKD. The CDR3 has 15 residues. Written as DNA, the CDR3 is TGTGCCATCCTTGATGGCGGGGGTTTATCGGATACGCAGTATTTT. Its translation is CAILDGGGLSDTQYF.

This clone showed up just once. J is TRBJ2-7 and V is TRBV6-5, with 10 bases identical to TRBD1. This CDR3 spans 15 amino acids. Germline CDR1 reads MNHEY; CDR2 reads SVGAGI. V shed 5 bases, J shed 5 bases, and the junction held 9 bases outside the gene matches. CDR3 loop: CASSNRDRGWDEQYF. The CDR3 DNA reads TGTGCCAGCAGTAACAGGGACAGGGGATGGGACGAGCAGTACTTC.

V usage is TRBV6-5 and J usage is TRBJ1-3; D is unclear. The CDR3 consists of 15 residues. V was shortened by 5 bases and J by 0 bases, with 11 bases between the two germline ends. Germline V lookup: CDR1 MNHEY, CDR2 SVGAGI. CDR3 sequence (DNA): TGTGCCAGCAGTATAGACGGCCGCTCTGGAAACACCATATATTTT. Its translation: CASSIDGRSGNTIYF.

The CDR3 protein is CASSSRTSGGLDTQYF. CDR3 sequence (DNA): TGCGCCAGCAGCTCACGGACTAGCGGGGGGCTAGATACGCAGTATTTT. The chain joins TRBV5-1 to TRBJ2-3; TRBD2 matches 14 bases. The germline V gene has CDR1 SGHRS and CDR2 YFSETQ. Losses at the gene ends were 3 bases for V and 5 bases for J; bases not matched to a gene: 5. The CDR3 contains 16 residues.

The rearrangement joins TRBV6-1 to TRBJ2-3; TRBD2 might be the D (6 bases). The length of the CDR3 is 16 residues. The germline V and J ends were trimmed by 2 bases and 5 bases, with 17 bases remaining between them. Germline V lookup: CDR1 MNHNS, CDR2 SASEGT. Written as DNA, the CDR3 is TGTGCCAGCAGTGAATCGATAGCGGAGAACAGAGATACGCAGTATTTT. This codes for CASSESIAENRDTQYF.

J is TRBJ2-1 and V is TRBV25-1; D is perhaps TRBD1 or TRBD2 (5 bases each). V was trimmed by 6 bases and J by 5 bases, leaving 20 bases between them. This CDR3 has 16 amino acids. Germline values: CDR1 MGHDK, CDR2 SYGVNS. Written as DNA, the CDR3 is TGTGCCAGCAGAGAAAACGCGGTAAGAGGGGACAATGAGCAGTTCTTC. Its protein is CASRENAVRGDNEQFF.

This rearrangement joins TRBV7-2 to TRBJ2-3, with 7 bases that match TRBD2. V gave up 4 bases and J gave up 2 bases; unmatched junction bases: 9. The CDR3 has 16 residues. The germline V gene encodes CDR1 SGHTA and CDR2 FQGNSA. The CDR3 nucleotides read TGTGCCAGCAGCTCCAACGTAGCGGGCCCCACAGATACGCAGTATTTT. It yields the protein CASSSNVAGPTDTQYF.

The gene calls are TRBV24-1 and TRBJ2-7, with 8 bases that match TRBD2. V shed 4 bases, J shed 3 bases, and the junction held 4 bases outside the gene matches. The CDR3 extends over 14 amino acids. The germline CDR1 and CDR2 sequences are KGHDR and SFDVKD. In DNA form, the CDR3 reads TGTGCCACCAGTGAGACGGGGGGGTACTACGAGCAGTACTTC. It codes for CATSETGGYYEQYF.

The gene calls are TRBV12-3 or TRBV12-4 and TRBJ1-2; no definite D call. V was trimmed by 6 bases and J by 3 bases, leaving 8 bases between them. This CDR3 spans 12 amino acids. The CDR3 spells CASSFRDYGYTF. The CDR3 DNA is TGTGCCAGCAGCTTTAGAGACTATGGCTACACCTTC.

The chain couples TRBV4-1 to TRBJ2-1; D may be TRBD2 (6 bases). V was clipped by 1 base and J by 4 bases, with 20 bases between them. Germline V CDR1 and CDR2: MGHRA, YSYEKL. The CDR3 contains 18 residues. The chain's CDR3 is CASSQVDEIGTGYNEQFF. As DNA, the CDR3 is TGCGCCAGCAGCCAAGTGGATGAGATAGGGACTGGTTACAATGAGCAGTTCTTC.

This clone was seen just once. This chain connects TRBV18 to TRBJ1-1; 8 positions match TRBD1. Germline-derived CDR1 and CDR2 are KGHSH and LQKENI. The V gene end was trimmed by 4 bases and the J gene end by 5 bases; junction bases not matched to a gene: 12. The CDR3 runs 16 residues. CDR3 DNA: TGTGCCAGCTCACTCTCGCGTACAGGGGGAAGGACTGAAGCTTTCTTT. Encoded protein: CASSLSRTGGRTEAFF.

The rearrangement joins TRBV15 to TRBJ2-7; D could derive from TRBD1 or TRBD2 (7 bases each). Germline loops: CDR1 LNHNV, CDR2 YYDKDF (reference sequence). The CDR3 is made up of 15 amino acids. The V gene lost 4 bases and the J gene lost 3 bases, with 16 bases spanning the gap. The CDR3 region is CATSKEGGGGYEQYF. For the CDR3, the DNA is TGTGCCACCAGCAAGGAGGGAGGGGGCGGCTACGAGCAGTACTTC.

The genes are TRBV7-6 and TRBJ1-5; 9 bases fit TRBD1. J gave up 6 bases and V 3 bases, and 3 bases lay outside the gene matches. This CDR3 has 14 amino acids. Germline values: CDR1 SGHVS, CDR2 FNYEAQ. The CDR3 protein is CASSFGQGSQPQHF. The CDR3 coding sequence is TGTGCCAGCAGCTTCGGACAGGGGAGTCAGCCCCAGCATTTT. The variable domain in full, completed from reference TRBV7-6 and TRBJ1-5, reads GAGVSQSPRYKVTKRGQDVALRCDPISGHVSLYWYRQALGQGPEFLTYFNYEAQQDKSGLPNDRFSAERPEGSISTLTIQRTEQRDSAMYRCASSFGQGSQPQHFGDGTRLSIL.

CDR3 coding DNA: TGTGCCAGCAGTCAGGCGGCGTCCGGGGCCAACGTCCTGACTTTC. This encodes CASSQAASGANVLTF. The rearrangement links TRBV28 to TRBJ2-6; D remains unclear. CDR1 and CDR2 from the germline V gene are MDHEN and SYDVKM. The CDR3 is 15 residues long. The V end was cut by 5 bases, the J end by 4 bases, with 12 bases between.

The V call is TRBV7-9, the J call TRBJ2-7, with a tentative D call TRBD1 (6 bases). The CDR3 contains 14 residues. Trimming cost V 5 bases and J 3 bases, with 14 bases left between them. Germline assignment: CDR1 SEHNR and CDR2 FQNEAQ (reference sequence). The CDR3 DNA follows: TGTGCCAGCAGCAGGGGGACAACGTTCTACGAGCAGTACTTC. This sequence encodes CASSRGTTFYEQYF.

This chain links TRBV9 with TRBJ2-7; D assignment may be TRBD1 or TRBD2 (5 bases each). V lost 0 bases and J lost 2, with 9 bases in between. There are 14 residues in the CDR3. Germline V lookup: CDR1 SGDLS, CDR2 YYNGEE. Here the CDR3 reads CASSVEMGPYEQYF. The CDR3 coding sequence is TGTGCCAGCAGCGTAGAGATGGGACCCTACGAGCAGTACTTC.

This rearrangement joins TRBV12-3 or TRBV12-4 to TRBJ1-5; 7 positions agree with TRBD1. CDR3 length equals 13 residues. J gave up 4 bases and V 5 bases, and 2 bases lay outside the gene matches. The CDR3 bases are TGTGCCAGCAGTGGCAGGGGGAATCAGCCCCAGCATTTT. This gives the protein CASSGRGNQPQHF.

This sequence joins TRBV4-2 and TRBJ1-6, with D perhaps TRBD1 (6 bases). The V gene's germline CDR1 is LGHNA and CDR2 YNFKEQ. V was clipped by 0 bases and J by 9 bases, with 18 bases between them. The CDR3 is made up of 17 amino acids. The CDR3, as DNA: TGTGCCAGCAGCCAAGATAAAGGGTGGGGGGGCAGTTCACCCCTCCACTTT. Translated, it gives CASSQDKGWGGSSPLHF.

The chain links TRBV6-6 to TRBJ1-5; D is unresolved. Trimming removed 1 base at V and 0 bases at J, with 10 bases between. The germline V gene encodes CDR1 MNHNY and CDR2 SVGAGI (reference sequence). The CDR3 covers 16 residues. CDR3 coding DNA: TGTGCCAGCAGTTACTTCGGCAGGTATAGCAATCAGCCCCAGCATTTT. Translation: CASSYFGRYSNQPQHF.

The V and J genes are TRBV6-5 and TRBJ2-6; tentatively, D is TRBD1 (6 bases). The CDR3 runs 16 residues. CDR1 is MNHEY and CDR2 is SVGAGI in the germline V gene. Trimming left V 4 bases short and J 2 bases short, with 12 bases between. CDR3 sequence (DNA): TGTGCCAGCAGTTTCCTCGGACAGCCTGGGGCCAACGTCCTGACTTTC. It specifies CASSFLGQPGANVLTF.

CDR3 in DNA: TGTGCCAGCAGGCCTTCTAGTCTTGGGGGTAGCGGCTACACCTTC. Protein sequence: CASRPSSLGGSGYTF. The genes are TRBV9 and TRBJ1-2; TRBD1 is a possible D gene (5 bases). The V end lost 5 bases, the J end lost 8 bases, and 22 bases lay between the germline ends. CDR1 is SGDLS and CDR2 is YYNGEE in the germline V gene. The CDR3 consists of 15 residues.